The clone carrying this T cell receptor (beta chain) was picked up many times. The target antigen is unknown. V shed 7 bases and J shed 2 bases, with 17 bases lying between them. Germline lookup yields CDR1 SQVTM and CDR2 ANQGSEA. The CDR3 contains 14 residues. This sample was taken from a study of breast tumors, draining lymph nodes, adjacent tissues. Points from the study as a whole: The lymph node origin of tumor T cells was framed as consistent with a hypothesis, not demonstrated. Tumors had less TCR diversity than lymph nodes, more than nontumor tissue.

Axillary draining lymph nodes of breast cancer patients supplied the node samples. One entry per CDR3 protein results from TCRdb running MiXCR on the multiplex PCR reads. Of fewer than 250,000 distinct CDR3 sequences listed, about 34% are singletons. This chain connects TRBV29-1 to TRBJ2-5, with D tentatively TRBD2 (6 bases). Sequencing used axillary lymph node tissue. The TCR sequence derives from a female donor with breast cancer. Some clones in this sample may be carry-over from other donors' samples. The CDR3 DNA reads as TGCAGCGCTACAGAGGGGACTCCTCAAGAGACCCAGTACTTC. Its protein is CSATEGTPQETQYF.